This T cell receptor (beta chain) was observed in a study of T cells after posttransplantation cyclophosphamide. The V and J ends lost 6 bases and 6 bases respectively, with 9 bases between them. This CDR3 spans 12 amino acids. Germline V gene data show CDR1 as MNHNY and CDR2 as SVGAGI (reference sequence). Measured with immunoSEQ multiplex PCR; TCRdb has only the in-frame clones, and not every one. The repertoire consists of tens of thousands of clones, with under 99% occurring once and the leading ten covering about 0.15%. Points from the study as a whole: Donor CD8+ memory clones often dominated recipient blood repertoires at later times. Skin or GI-infiltrating T cells shared few TRB sequences with blood. TRB clonality was highly associated with recipient CMV seropositivity and reactivation.

In the case of this clone: The antigen is unknown.

The naive gate required viable CD3+CD4+ or CD3+CD8+ cells with CCR7+CD45RA+CD45RO-CD95-CD27+CD28+ phenotype. Peripheral blood was collected from the related graft donor on the marrow donation day. The V call is TRBV6-6, the J call TRBJ1-5, with D uncertain. The origin of this receptor is a man aged 35 to 55 in good health, CMV-negative, and a related stem cell transplant donor. The sample was naive CD4+ T cells sorted from PBMCs. The CDR3 nucleotides read TGTGCCAGCAGCTCCTCGGGTCAGCCCCAGCATTTT. Its translation: CASSSSGQPQHF.